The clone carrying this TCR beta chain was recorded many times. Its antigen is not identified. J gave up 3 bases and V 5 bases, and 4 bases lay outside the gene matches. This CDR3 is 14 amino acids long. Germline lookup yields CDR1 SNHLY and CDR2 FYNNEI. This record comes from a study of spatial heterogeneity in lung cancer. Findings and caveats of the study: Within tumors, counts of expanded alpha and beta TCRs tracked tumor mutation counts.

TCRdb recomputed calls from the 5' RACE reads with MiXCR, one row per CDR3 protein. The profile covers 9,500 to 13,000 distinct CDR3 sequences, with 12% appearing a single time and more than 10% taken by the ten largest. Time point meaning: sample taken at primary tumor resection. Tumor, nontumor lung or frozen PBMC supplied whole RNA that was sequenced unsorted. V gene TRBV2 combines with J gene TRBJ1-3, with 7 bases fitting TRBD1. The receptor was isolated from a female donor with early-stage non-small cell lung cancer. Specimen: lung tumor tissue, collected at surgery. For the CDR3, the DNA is TGTGCCAGCAGTCCCCAGGGGGATGGAAACACCATATATTTT. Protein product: CASSPQGDGNTIYF.